Presented here are 9 T cell receptor beta chains from one specimen sequenced in a study of blood T cell repertoires in COVID-19. TCRdb's copy holds only in-frame clones and misses some; the assay was immunoSEQ multiplex PCR. There are 70,000 to 95,000 clones in the sample; more than 70% occur only once, and 2.7% lies in the top ten. Material for sequencing was peripheral blood. These receptors came from a man between 50 and 59 years old with COVID-19, enrolled during active disease.

The genes are TRBV30 and TRBJ2-7; 10 bases are shared with TRBD1. The V gene's germline CDR1 is GTSNPN and CDR2 SVGIG (reference sequence). This CDR3 contains 15 residues. With 2 bases clipped from V and 3 bases from J, the junction kept 7 bases outside the gene matches. The CDR3, as DNA: TGTGCCTGGAGTCCCAAGGGACAGGGGTTCTACGAGCAGTACTTC. Amino acid sequence: CAWSPKGQGFYEQYF.

The rearrangement uses TRBV6-6 and TRBJ1-5, with TRBD1 as a possible D gene (5 bases). This CDR3 has 16 residues. The germline V gene encodes CDR1 MNHNY and CDR2 SVGAGI (reference sequence). Trimming took 0 bases from V and 16 from J, leaving 25 bases between them. The CDR3 here is CASSYSIQRQSFSCHF. The CDR3, as DNA: TGTGCCAGCAGTTACTCGATCCAGAGACAGTCATTCTCTTGTCATTTT.

This chain joins TRBV24-1 and TRBJ1-2; D is possibly TRBD1 (6 bases). Germline V gene sequence: CDR1 KGHDR, CDR2 SFDVKD. V shed 5 bases and J shed 3 bases, with 9 bases lying between them. This CDR3 comprises 13 residues. This CDR3 is CATSAAGDYGYTF. CDR3 coding DNA: TGTGCCACCAGTGCTGCAGGGGACTATGGCTACACCTTC.

The chain employs TRBV28 and TRBJ1-6, with no clear D. This CDR3 is built from 17 residues. Germline loops: CDR1 MDHEN, CDR2 SYDVKM. V was cut by 1 base and J by 0 bases, with 10 bases left in between. CDR3: CASSLSSLGSYNSPLHF. In DNA form, the CDR3 reads TGTGCCAGCAGTTTATCGTCCCTAGGCTCCTATAATTCACCCCTCCACTTT.

The chain employs TRBV6-2 or TRBV6-3 and TRBJ1-2; 8 bases agree with TRBD1. V shed 5 bases, J shed 8 bases, and the junction held 10 bases outside the gene matches. The V gene's germline CDR1 is MNHEY and CDR2 SVGEGT. The CDR3 consists of 14 residues. In DNA form, the CDR3 reads TGTGCCAGCAGTACAGACAGGGGCCGCGGAGGCTACACCTTC. Translated, it gives CASSTDRGRGGYTF.

This rearrangement joins TRBV4-2 to TRBJ1-2, with D possibly matching TRBD1 (5 bases). Germline CDR1 and CDR2: LGHNA and YNFKEQ. V was cut by 4 bases and J by 0 bases, with 9 bases left in between. The length of the CDR3 is 14 residues. The CDR3 coding sequence is TGTGCCAGCAGCCGGGGACTCGCTAACTATGGCTACACCTTC. Protein product: CASSRGLANYGYTF.

This clone was found a few times. The DNA of the CDR3 is TGTGCCAGCAGTGCCGAGTTACCTAAAGAGACCCAGTACTTC. The encoded protein is CASSAELPKETQYF. V usage is TRBV2 and J usage is TRBJ2-5; unclear D gene. The germline CDR1 and CDR2 sequences are SNHLY and FYNNEI. Trimming stripped 4 bases from V and 3 bases from J, with 12 bases between. CDR3 size: 14 residues.

This sequence joins TRBV12-3 or TRBV12-4 and TRBJ1-2, with 10 positions matching TRBD1. V lost 5 bases to trimming and J lost 11 bases; unmatched junction nucleotides: 5. There are 12 residues in the CDR3. This chain's CDR3 is CASSQGQGKYTF. The CDR3 DNA sequence: TGTGCCAGCAGTCAGGGACAGGGGAAGTACACCTTC.

The rearrangement joins TRBV2 to TRBJ2-3, with TRBD2 matching over 13 bases. Germline assignment: CDR1 SNHLY and CDR2 FYNNEI. The trim removed 6 bases at V and 6 bases at J, leaving 12 bases unmatched. The CDR3 has 17 amino acids. CDR3 coding DNA: TGTGCCAGCAGACAACGACTAGCGGGGGGCATCGGGGATACGCAGTATTTT. Residues: CASRQRLAGGIGDTQYF.